This T cell receptor beta chain comes out of a study of T cells after yellow fever vaccination. Study-wide points: Among primary-vaccination clones, most reappeared after the booster, at almost 98% for CD4 and around 91% for CD8. FACS-sorted repertoires could contain abundant clonotypes contaminating from the bulk population. Overlap between CD4 and CD8 compartments was detected for a small share of clonotypes.

TCRdb analysed the 5' RACE reads with MiXCR anew, one entry per CDR3 protein. The data show hundreds of thousands of distinct CDR3 sequences, roughly an eighth seen once. Trimming cost V 1 base and J 5 bases; bases outside gene matches: 8. The CDR3 runs 17 residues. The V gene's germline CDR1 is SSHAT and CDR2 FNYEAQ (reference sequence). This clonotype was seen a few times. Its matching antigen is unknown. This sample comprised PBMCs, obtained on the day of the yellow fever booster vaccination. The clonotype originates from a man between 25 and 39 years old who received the YFV17D yellow fever vaccine. The J gene is TRBJ1-4, the V gene TRBV7-7; 9 positions agree with TRBD1. CDR3 nucleotides: TGTGCCAGCAGCTTAGAGGGTTACAGGGGGCGAAATGAAAAACTGTTTTTT. It encodes CASSLEGYRGRNEKLFF.